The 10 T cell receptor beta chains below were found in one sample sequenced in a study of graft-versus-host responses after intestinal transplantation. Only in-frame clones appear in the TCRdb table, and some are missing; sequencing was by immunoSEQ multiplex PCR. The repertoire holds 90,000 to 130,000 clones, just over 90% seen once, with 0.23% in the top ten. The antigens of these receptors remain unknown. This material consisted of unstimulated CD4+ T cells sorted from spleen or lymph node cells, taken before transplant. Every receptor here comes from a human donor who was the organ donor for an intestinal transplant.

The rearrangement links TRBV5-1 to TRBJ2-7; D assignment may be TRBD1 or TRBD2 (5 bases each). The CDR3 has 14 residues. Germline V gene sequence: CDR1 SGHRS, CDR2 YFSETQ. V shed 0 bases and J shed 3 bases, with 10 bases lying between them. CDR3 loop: CASSLAGPHYEQYF. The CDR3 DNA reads TGCGCCAGCAGCTTGGCGGGACCTCACTACGAGCAGTACTTC. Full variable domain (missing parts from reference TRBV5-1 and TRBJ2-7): KAGVTQTPRYLIKTRGQQVTLSCSPISGHRSVSWYQQTPGQGLQFLFEYFSETQRNKGNFPGRFSGRQFSNSRSEMNVSTLELGDSALYLCASSLAGPHYEQYFGPGTRLTVT.

The CDR3 nucleotides are TGCGCCAGCGAGTTCGGAGGGGGCTTCGGTGAGCAGTTCTTC. It encodes CASEFGGGFGEQFF. The rearrangement links TRBV5-1 to TRBJ2-1, with a weak D call TRBD1 (7 bases). V lost 7 bases, J lost 9 bases, and 20 bases lay in between. Germline V gene lookup returns CDR1 SGHRS and CDR2 YFSETQ. The CDR3 has 14 amino acids.

This CDR3 reads CASSLDGYTEAFF. The CDR3 DNA reads TGTGCCAGCAGCTTGGACGGCTACACTGAAGCTTTCTTT. V is TRBV7-2 and J is TRBJ1-1; D is unresolved. From germline, CDR1 is SGHTA and CDR2 FQGNSA. Trimming removed 3 bases from V and 3 bases from J, with 8 bases in between. The CDR3 covers 13 residues.

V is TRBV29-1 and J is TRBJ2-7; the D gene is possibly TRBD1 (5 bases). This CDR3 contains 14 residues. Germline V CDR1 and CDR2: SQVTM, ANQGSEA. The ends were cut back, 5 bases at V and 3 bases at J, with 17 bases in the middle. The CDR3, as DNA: TGCAGCGTTATTCATCCGGACACCAACTACGAGCAGTACTTC. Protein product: CSVIHPDTNYEQYF.

Here the CDR3 reads CASSQVSGTGVEETQYF. The CDR3 coding sequence is TGCGCCAGCAGCCAAGTCAGCGGTACAGGGGTCGAGGAGACCCAGTACTTC. This chain joins TRBV4-1 and TRBJ2-5; 7 positions agree with TRBD1. Unmatched junction bases numbered 13, after V lost 1 base and J lost 5 bases. This CDR3 is 17 amino acids long. Germline V lookup: CDR1 MGHRA, CDR2 YSYEKL.

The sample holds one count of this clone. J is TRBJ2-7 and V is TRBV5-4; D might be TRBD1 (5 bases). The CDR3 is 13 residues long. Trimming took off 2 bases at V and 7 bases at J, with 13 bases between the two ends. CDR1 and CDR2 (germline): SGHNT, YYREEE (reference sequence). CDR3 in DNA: TGTGCCAGCAGCTTTCAGGGATTGGGGGAGCAGTACTTC. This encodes CASSFQGLGEQYF.

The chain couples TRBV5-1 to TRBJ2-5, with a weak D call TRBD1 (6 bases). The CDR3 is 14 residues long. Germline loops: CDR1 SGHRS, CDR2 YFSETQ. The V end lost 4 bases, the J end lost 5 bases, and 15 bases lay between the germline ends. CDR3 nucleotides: TGCGCCAGCAGCACAAGCCCAGGGGACGAGACCCAGTACTTC. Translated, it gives CASSTSPGDETQYF.

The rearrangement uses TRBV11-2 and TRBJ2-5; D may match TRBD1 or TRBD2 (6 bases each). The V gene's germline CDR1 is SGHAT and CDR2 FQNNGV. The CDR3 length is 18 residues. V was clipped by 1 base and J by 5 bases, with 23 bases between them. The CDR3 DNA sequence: TGTGCCAGCAGCTTAGGGATCGTGGGGGGCAGGAATCGGGAGACCCAGTACTTC. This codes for CASSLGIVGGRNRETQYF.

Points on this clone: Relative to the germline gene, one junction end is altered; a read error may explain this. Written as DNA, the CDR3 is TGTGCTAGCAGTCAAGAACAGGGGGTGACCCAGTACTTC. Encoded protein: CASSQEQGVTQYF. The rearrangement links TRBV7-7 to TRBJ2-5, with 8 bases aligning to TRBD1. The CDR3 length is 13 residues. The germline CDR1 and CDR2 sequences are SSHAT and FNYEAQ (reference sequence).

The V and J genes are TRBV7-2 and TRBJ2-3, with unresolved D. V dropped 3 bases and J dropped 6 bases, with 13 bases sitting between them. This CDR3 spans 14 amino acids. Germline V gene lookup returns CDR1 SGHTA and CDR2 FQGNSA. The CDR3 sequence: CASSFSRALDTQYF. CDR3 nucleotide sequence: TGTGCCAGCAGCTTTAGTAGGGCTTTGGATACGCAGTATTTT. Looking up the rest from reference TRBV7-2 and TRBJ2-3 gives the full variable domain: GAGVSQSPSNKVTEKGKDVELRCDPISGHTALYWYRQSLGQGLEFLIYFQGNSAPDKSGLPSDRFSAERTGGSVSTLTIQRTQQEDSAVYLCASSFSRALDTQYFGPGTRLTVL.